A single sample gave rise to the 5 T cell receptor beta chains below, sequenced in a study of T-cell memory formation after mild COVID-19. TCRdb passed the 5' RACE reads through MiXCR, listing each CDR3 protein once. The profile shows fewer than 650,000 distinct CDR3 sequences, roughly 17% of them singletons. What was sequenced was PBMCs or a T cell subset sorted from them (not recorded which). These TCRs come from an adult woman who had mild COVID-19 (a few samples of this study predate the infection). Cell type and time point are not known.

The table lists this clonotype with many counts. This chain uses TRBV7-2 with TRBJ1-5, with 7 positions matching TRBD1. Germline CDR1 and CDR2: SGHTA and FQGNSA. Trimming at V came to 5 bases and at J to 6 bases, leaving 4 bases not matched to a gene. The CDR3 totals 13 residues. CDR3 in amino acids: CASSPGGFQPQHF. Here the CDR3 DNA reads TGTGCCAGCAGCCCAGGGGGGTTTCAGCCCCAGCATTTT.

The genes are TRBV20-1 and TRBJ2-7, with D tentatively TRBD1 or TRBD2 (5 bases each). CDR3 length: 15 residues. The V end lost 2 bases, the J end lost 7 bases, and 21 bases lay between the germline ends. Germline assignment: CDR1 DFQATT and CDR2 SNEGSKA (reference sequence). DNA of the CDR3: TGCAGTGCTAGATGGGGTGGACACACCCCGGGGGAGCAGTACTTC. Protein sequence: CSARWGGHTPGEQYF.

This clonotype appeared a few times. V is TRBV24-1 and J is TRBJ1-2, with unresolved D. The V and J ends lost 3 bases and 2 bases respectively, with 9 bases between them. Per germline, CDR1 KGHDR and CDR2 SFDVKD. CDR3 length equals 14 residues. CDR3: CATSDPPGNYGYTF. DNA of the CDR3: TGTGCCACCAGTGATCCCCCGGGGAACTATGGCTACACCTTC.

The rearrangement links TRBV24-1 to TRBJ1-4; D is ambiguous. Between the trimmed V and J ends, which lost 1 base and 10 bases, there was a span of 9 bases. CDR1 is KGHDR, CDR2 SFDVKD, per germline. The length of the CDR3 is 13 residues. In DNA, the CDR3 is TGTGCCACCAGTGATTTCATCCTTGGAAAACTGTTTTTT. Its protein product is CATSDFILGKLFF.

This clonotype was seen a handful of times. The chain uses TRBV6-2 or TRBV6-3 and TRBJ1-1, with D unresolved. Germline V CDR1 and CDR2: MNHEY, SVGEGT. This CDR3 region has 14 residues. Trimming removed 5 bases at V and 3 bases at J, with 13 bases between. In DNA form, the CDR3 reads TGTGCCAGCAGTCCTGGGCCCGGGGACACTGAAGCTTTCTTT. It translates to CASSPGPGDTEAFF.